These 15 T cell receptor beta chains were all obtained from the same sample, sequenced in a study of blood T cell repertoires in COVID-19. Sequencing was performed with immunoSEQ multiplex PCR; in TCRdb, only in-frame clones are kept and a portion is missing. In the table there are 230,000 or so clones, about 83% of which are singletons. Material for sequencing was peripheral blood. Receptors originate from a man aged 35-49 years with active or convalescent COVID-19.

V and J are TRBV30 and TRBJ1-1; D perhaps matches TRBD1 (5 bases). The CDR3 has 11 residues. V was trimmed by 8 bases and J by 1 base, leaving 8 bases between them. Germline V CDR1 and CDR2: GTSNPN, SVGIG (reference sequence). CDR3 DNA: TGTGCCGGGGCCGGGAACACTGAAGCTTTCTTT. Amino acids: CAGAGNTEAFF.

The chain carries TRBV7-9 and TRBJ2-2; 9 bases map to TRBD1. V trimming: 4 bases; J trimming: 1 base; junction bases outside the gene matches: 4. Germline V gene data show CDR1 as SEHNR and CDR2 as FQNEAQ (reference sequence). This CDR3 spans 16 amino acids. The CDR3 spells CASSSGDRVNTGELFF. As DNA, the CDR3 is TGTGCCAGCAGCTCGGGGGACAGGGTGAACACCGGGGAGCTGTTTTTT.

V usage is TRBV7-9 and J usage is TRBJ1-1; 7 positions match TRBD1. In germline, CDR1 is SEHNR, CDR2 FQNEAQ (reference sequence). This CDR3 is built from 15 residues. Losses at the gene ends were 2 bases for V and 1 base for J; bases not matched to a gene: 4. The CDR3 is CASSLRGQGNTEAFF. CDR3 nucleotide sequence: TGTGCCAGCAGCTTAAGGGGGCAGGGGAACACTGAAGCTTTCTTT.

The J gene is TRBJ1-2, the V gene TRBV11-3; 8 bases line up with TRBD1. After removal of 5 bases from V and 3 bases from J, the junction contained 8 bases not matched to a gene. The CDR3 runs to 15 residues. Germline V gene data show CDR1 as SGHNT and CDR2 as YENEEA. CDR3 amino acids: CASSRLAGGDYGYTF. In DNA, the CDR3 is TGTGCCAGCAGCCGACTAGCAGGGGGCGACTATGGCTACACCTTC. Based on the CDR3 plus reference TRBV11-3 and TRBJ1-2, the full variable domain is EAGVVQSPRYKIIEKKQPVAFWCNPISGHNTLYWYLQNLGQGPELLIRYENEEAVDDSQLPKDRFSAERLKGVDSTLKIQPAELGDSAVYLCASSRLAGGDYGYTFGSGTRLTVV.

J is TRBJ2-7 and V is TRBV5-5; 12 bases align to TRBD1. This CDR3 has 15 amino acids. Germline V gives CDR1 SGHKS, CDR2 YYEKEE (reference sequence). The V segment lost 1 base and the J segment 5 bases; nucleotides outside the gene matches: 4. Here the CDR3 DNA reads TGTGCCAGCAGCTTGATGGGACAGGGGGCCCACGAGCAGTACTTC. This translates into CASSLMGQGAHEQYF.

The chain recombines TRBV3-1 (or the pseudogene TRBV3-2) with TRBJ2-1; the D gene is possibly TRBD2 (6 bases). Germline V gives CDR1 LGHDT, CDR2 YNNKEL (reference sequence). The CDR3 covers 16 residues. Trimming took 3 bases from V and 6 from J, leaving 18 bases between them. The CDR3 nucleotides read TGTGCCAGCAGCCAGGGGGACTCCCCGGGGCTCAATGAGCAGTTCTTC. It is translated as CASSQGDSPGLNEQFF.

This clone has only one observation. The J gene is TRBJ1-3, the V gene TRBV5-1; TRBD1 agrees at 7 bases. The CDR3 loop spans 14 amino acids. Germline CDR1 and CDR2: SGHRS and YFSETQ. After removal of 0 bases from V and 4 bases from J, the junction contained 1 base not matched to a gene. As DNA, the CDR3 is TGCGCCAGCAGCTTGGCGGGACAGGGAAACACCATATATTTT. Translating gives CASSLAGQGNTIYF.

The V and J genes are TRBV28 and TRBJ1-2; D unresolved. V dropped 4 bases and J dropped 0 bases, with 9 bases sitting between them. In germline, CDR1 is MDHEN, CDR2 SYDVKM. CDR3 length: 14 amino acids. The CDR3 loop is CASSYQLTNYGYTF. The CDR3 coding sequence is TGTGCCAGCAGTTACCAACTTACTAACTATGGCTACACCTTC.

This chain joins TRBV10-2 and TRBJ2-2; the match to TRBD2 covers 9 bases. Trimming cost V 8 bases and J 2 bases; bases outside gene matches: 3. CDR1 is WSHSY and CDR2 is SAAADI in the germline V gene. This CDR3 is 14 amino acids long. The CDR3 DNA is TGCGCCAGCCATCTAGCGGGAAACACCGGGGAGCTGTTTTTT. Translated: CASHLAGNTGELFF.

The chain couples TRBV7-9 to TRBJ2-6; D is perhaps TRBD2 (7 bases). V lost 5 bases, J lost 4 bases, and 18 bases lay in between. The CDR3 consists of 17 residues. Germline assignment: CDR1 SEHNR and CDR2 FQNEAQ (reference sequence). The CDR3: CASSIGRGARGANVLTF. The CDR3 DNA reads TGTGCCAGCAGCATAGGACGGGGGGCGAGAGGGGCCAACGTCCTGACTTTC.

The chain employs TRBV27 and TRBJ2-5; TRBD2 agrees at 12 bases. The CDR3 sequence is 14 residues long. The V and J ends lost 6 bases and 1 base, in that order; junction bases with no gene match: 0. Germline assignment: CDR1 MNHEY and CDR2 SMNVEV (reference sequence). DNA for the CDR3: TGTGCCAGCAGGACTAGCGGGAGCCAAGAGACCCAGTACTTC. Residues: CASRTSGSQETQYF.

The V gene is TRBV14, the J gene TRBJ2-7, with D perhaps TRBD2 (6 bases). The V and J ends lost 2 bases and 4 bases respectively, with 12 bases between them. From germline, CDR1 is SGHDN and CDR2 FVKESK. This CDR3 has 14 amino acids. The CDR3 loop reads CASSQTQEGYEQYF. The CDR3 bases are TGTGCCAGCAGCCAAACACAGGAGGGGTACGAGCAGTACTTC. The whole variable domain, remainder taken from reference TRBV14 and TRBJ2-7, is EAGVTQFPSHSVIEKGQTVTLRCDPISGHDNLYWYRRVMGKEIKFLLHFVKESKQDESGMPNNRFLAERTGGTYSTLKVQPAELEDSGVYFCASSQTQEGYEQYFGPGTRLTVT.

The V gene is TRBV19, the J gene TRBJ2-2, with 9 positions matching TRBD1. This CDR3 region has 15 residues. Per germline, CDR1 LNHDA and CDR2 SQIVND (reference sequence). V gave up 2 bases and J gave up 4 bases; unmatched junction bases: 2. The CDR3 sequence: CASSIRQGGTGELFF. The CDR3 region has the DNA TGTGCCAGTAGTATAAGACAGGGGGGCACCGGGGAGCTGTTTTTT.

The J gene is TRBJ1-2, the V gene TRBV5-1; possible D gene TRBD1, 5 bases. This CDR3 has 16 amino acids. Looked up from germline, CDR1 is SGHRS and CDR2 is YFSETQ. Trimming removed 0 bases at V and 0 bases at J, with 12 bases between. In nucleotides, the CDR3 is TGCGCCAGCAGCTTGGATGGGGCGATTGCTAACTATGGCTACACCTTC. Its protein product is CASSLDGAIANYGYTF.

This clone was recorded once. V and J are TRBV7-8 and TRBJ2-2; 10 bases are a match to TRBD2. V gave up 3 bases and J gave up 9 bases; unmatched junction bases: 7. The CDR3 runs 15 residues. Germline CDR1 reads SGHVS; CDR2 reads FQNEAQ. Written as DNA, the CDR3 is TGTGCCAGCAGCTTCGACCCTAGCGGGAGTAGGGAGCTGTTTTTT. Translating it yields CASSFDPSGSRELFF.